Sequencing of this T cell receptor beta chain was carried out in a study of shared clonotypes between healthy human individuals. Donors, without exception, were Caucasian adults residing in Nashville, Tennessee. DNA at about 190 ng, tens of thousands of T cell genomes, went into sorted-subset replicate PCRs. Sequenced by immunoSEQ multiplex PCR; TCRdb stores in-frame clones only, minus some. The sample has about 1 million clones; roughly 80% are singletons. Between the trimmed V and J ends, which lost 3 bases and 2 bases, there was a span of 11 bases. This CDR3 contains 14 residues. Germline CDR1 and CDR2: GTSNPN and SVGIG (reference sequence). General study findings and limits: Sampling covered blood only; tissue repertoires likely differ. Some clonotypes were shared by all four sorted-subset donors, while others were not shared. The non-shared ones had lower generation probabilities than the shared ones.

On this clone itself: No antigen is known for it.

Sequenced sample: memory CD4+ T cells sorted from blood. Indicated subset: CD45RA-negative fraction. The rearrangement uses TRBV30 and TRBJ1-3, with D possibly TRBD1 on 5 matching bases. The receptor's source is a man younger than 30 in good health. CDR3 in amino acids: CAWRIRGPGNTIYF. CDR3 DNA: TGTGCCTGGAGGATACGGGGACCTGGAAACACCATATATTTT.